What follows are 12 T cell receptor beta chains derived from one specimen sequenced in a study of CD8 T cells in Susac syndrome. When the RNA was reverse transcribed, random hexamers were used with an input of about 0.5 to 1 ug. MiXCR, applied by TCRdb to the immunoSEQ multiplex PCR reads, yields one record per CDR3 protein. There are some 150,000 distinct CDR3 sequences in the sample; less than 95% occur only once, and more than 0.065% lies in the top ten. Sample: CD4+ T cells from PBMCs. The source is a human donor in good health.

The V and J genes are TRBV27 and TRBJ1-5; a possible D gene is TRBD1 (6 bases). V lost 4 bases, J lost 3 bases, and 10 bases lay in between. CDR3 length equals 14 residues. Germline V gene sequence: CDR1 MNHEY, CDR2 SMNVEV (reference sequence). This chain's CDR3 is CASSSTGHNQPQHF. The CDR3, as DNA: TGTGCCAGCAGTTCTACAGGGCACAATCAGCCCCAGCATTTT.

This rearrangement joins TRBV30 to TRBJ1-1; D unclear. CDR3 length: 15 residues. CDR1 is GTSNPN and CDR2 is SVGIG in the germline V gene (reference sequence). Trimming shortened V by 0 bases and J by 1 base, and 12 bases separated the two germline ends. The CDR3 here is CAWSVERAENTEAFF. The CDR3 DNA sequence: TGTGCCTGGAGTGTTGAGAGGGCAGAGAACACTGAAGCTTTCTTT.

The V and J genes are TRBV20-1 and TRBJ2-4, with TRBD1 matching over 7 bases. This CDR3 contains 15 residues. V shed 6 bases and J 2 bases; nucleotides not matched to a gene: 10. CDR1 and CDR2 from the germline V gene are DFQATT and SNEGSKA (reference sequence). CDR3 in amino acids: CSARGDRATKNIQYF. CDR3 nucleotides: TGCAGTGCAAGGGGCGACAGGGCCACCAAAAACATTCAGTACTTC.

V gene TRBV5-1 combines with J gene TRBJ2-7; 9 nucleotides align to TRBD2. The V segment lost 4 bases and the J segment 5 bases; nucleotides outside the gene matches: 10. The CDR3 spans 15 residues. The V gene's germline CDR1 is SGHRS and CDR2 YFSETQ. In nucleotides, the CDR3 is TGCGCCAGCAGCCCCCTTTTAGCGGGAGAGGACGAGCAGTACTTC. The encoded protein is CASSPLLAGEDEQYF. Complete variable domain (other parts from reference TRBV5-1 and TRBJ2-7): KAGVTQTPRYLIKTRGQQVTLSCSPISGHRSVSWYQQTPGQGLQFLFEYFSETQRNKGNFPGRFSGRQFSNSRSEMNVSTLELGDSALYLCASSPLLAGEDEQYFGPGTRLTVT.

This clonotype was counted a single time. This chain connects TRBV29-1 to TRBJ2-1; TRBD2 matches 14 bases. Germline assignment: CDR1 SQVTM and CDR2 ANQGSEA. Losses at the gene ends were 5 bases for V and 10 bases for J; bases not matched to a gene: 10. This CDR3 is 15 amino acids long. The CDR3 spells CSVMTSGRALGEQFF. The CDR3 DNA sequence: TGCAGCGTTATGACTAGCGGGAGGGCTTTGGGGGAGCAGTTCTTC.

The rearrangement joins TRBV3-1 to TRBJ2-2, with D perhaps TRBD1 or TRBD2 (7 bases each). The V gene's germline CDR1 is LGHDT and CDR2 YNNKEL (reference sequence). CDR3 size: 16 residues. V was pared by 5 bases and J by 4 bases, with 17 bases between. DNA of the CDR3: TGTGCCAGCAGCTCCCGACAGGGAGGGAGCACCGGGGAGCTGTTTTTT. Amino acids: CASSSRQGGSTGELFF.

The V gene is TRBV7-8, the J gene TRBJ2-2; 7 positions agree with TRBD2. The germline V gene encodes CDR1 SGHVS and CDR2 FQNEAQ. The ends lost 5 bases at V and 4 bases at J; junction bases unmatched: 7. The CDR3 spans 15 residues. In DNA, the CDR3 is TGTGCCAGCAGCCCCAGACCGGGGGGCACCGGGGAGCTGTTTTTT. Amino acids: CASSPRPGGTGELFF.

V is TRBV5-1 and J is TRBJ2-5; either TRBD1 or TRBD2 may supply D (6 bases each). Germline V gene sequence: CDR1 SGHRS, CDR2 YFSETQ. The CDR3 totals 14 residues. Deletions cut 8 bases from V and 5 bases from J, with 19 bases between. This CDR3 is CASTGAQLGETQYF. For the CDR3, the DNA is TGCGCCAGTACGGGGGCCCAGTTAGGGGAGACCCAGTACTTC.

This rearrangement joins TRBV10-2 to TRBJ2-7; D may correspond to TRBD1 or TRBD2 (5 bases each). Germline V gene data show CDR1 as WSHSY and CDR2 as SAAADI. V lost 7 bases to trimming and J lost 2 bases, with 18 bases between them. CDR3 length equals 15 residues. CDR3 residues: CASKEGKQATYEQYF. The CDR3 DNA sequence: TGCGCCAGCAAAGAGGGAAAACAGGCAACCTACGAGCAGTACTTC.

The V call is TRBV15, the J call TRBJ1-2; 10 bases agree with TRBD1. CDR3 length: 18 residues. V lost 0 bases, J lost 4 bases, and 11 bases stayed unmatched. Germline assignment: CDR1 LNHNV and CDR2 YYDKDF (reference sequence). CDR3 DNA sequence: TGTGCCACCAGCAGAGATTGGGGGGGACAGGGGAGGGCCTATGGCTACACCTTC. Residues: CATSRDWGGQGRAYGYTF.

The chain links TRBV18 to TRBJ2-1, with TRBD1 matching 10 bases. The trim removed 3 bases at V and 7 bases at J, leaving 6 bases unmatched. This CDR3 region has 15 residues. Germline V lookup: CDR1 KGHSH, CDR2 LQKENI. CDR3 region: CASSPDRGDLNEQFF. DNA for the CDR3: TGTGCCAGCTCACCGGACAGGGGGGACTTAAATGAGCAGTTCTTC.

This clonotype has a single count. The chain combines TRBV10-2 with TRBJ2-2; TRBD1 or TRBD2 may be the D gene (5 bases each). In germline, CDR1 is WSHSY, CDR2 SAAADI. This CDR3 contains 15 residues. V was clipped by 0 bases and J by 6 bases, with 11 bases between them. CDR3 in amino acids: CASSESRGVSGELFF. The CDR3 bases are TGCGCCAGCAGTGAGTCCAGAGGGGTCTCCGGGGAGCTGTTTTTT.